The present T cell receptor beta chain was sequenced within a study of blood T cell repertoires in COVID-19. In the source study's methods: Estimation of nucleated cell counts was performed using reference gene primer amplification. Clones were read by immunoSEQ multiplex PCR, and TCRdb kept only the in-frame ones, dropping some. Clonal size and the V and J genes are those of that table, whereas D and trimming came from the DNA. Of roughly 240,000 clones in the sample, more than 70% were seen once. V dropped 5 bases and J dropped 7; count of bases not matched to a gene: 5. The CDR3 contains 14 residues. Germline CDR1 MNHEY, CDR2 SVGEGT.

The chain has TRBV6-2 or TRBV6-3 and TRBJ1-5; 10 positions match TRBD1. This receptor was obtained from a middle-aged woman with acute COVID-19. The specimen was PBMCs or T cells enriched from blood (not recorded which). CDR3 protein: CASSPGQGFQPQHF. The CDR3 DNA reads as TGTGCCAGCAGTCCGGGACAGGGGTTCCAGCCCCAGCATTTT.